These 13 T cell receptor beta chains were all obtained from the same sample, sequenced in a study of T cell changes during pregnancy in multiple sclerosis. Repertoires were generated with immunoSEQ multiplex PCR, while TCRdb's copy carries only in-frame clones and drops some. The profile shows approximately 84,000 clones, roughly 94% of them singletons. This sample comprised peripheral blood, obtained in the second trimester of pregnancy. The receptors derive from a female donor in good health, enrolled as a control in a pregnancy study.

Here the CDR3 reads CASSPTTGPQRQPQHF. The CDR3 coding sequence is TGTGCCAGCAGTCCTACTACAGGACCCCAAAGGCAGCCCCAGCATTTT. This chain connects TRBV27 to TRBJ1-5, with D possibly being TRBD1 (5 bases). CDR1 and CDR2 (germline): MNHEY, SMNVEV (reference sequence). Trimming took off 5 bases at V and 7 bases at J, with 21 bases between the two ends. This CDR3 is 16 amino acids long.

The chain uses TRBV6-6 and TRBJ2-3; a weak D match, TRBD1 (6 bases). Germline CDR1 reads MNHNY; CDR2 reads SVGAGI (reference sequence). This CDR3 has 16 residues. V was clipped by 3 bases and J by 4 bases, with 17 bases between them. CDR3 in amino acids: CASSYWAGVGADTQYF. The CDR3 DNA follows: TGTGCCAGCAGTTATTGGGCAGGGGTAGGCGCAGATACGCAGTATTTT.

V usage is TRBV5-4 and J usage is TRBJ2-2; 10 bases agree with TRBD1. CDR3 length: 15 amino acids. The germline V gene encodes CDR1 SGHNT and CDR2 YYREEE (reference sequence). Trimming removed 3 bases from V and 6 bases from J; junction bases left unmatched: 5. The CDR3 here is CASSWDRGTAGELFF. DNA of the CDR3: TGTGCCAGCAGCTGGGACAGGGGCACCGCCGGGGAGCTGTTTTTT.

The chain combines TRBV9 with TRBJ2-6; no definite D call. V was trimmed by 0 bases and J by 9 bases, leaving 10 bases between them. The CDR3 extends over 14 amino acids. Germline V gene lookup returns CDR1 SGDLS and CDR2 YYNGEE. The DNA of the CDR3 is TGTGCCAGCAGCGTAGCTATAGAGAACAACGTCCTGACTTTC. It yields the protein CASSVAIENNVLTF. The variable domain in full, with the rest retrieved from reference TRBV9 and TRBJ2-6, is DSGVTQTPKHLITATGQRVTLRCSPRSGDLSVYWYQQSLDQGLQFLIQYYNGEERAKGNILERFSAQQFPDLHSELNLSSLELGDSALYFCASSVAIENNVLTFGAGSRLTVL.

The chain employs TRBV7-8 and TRBJ2-7, with TRBD2 matching over 11 bases. V gave up 5 bases and J gave up 3 bases; unmatched junction bases: 9. The CDR3 covers 16 residues. Germline CDR1 reads SGHVS; CDR2 reads FQNEAQ. The CDR3 spells CASSQKRLAGSYEQYF. The CDR3 region has the DNA TGTGCCAGCAGCCAGAAGAGACTAGCGGGAAGCTACGAGCAGTACTTC.

V is TRBV5-1 and J is TRBJ2-1; TRBD2 matches 11 bases. CDR3 length equals 16 residues. Germline lookup yields CDR1 SGHRS and CDR2 YFSETQ. After removal of 5 bases from V and 0 bases from J, the junction contained 4 bases not matched to a gene. DNA for the CDR3: TGCGCCAGCAGGACTAGCGGGACAAGCTCCTACAATGAGCAGTTCTTC. It encodes CASRTSGTSSYNEQFF.

This rearrangement joins TRBV27 to TRBJ2-5; 9 bases map to TRBD1. Germline values: CDR1 MNHEY, CDR2 SMNVEV (reference sequence). The CDR3 totals 15 residues. V was clipped by 2 bases and J by 5 bases; unmatched bases: 6. The CDR3 bases are TGTGCCAGCAGTTTAAGGGACAGGGAGTGGGAGACCCAGTACTTC. Protein sequence: CASSLRDREWETQYF.

The V and J genes are TRBV15 and TRBJ2-7; possibly TRBD2 for D (5 bases). Deletions cut 0 bases from V and 6 bases from J, with 15 bases between. The germline V gene has CDR1 LNHNV and CDR2 YYDKDF (reference sequence). The CDR3 is made up of 15 amino acids. The CDR3 region is CATSRDSAGPAEQYF. Here the CDR3 DNA reads TGTGCCACCAGCAGAGATAGCGCCGGACCGGCCGAGCAGTACTTC.

V is TRBV10-3 and J is TRBJ2-5, with D possibly being TRBD1 (5 bases). Germline-derived CDR1 and CDR2 are ENHRY and SYGVKD. The CDR3 sequence is 16 residues long. V was shortened by 0 bases and J by 2 bases, with 13 bases between the two germline ends. In DNA form, the CDR3 reads TGTGCCATCAGTGAGTCGCTGGGGCCCGGACAAGAGACCCAGTACTTC. Protein product: CAISESLGPGQETQYF.

The gene calls are TRBV6-6 and TRBJ1-5; tentatively, D is TRBD1 (6 bases). There are 13 residues in the CDR3. V gave up 6 bases and J gave up 1 base, with 7 bases separating them. The germline V gene encodes CDR1 MNHNY and CDR2 SVGAGI (reference sequence). CDR3 in amino acids: CASSQGSNQPQHF. The DNA of the CDR3 is TGTGCCAGCAGCCAGGGGAGCAATCAGCCCCAGCATTTT.

This chain connects TRBV6-5 to TRBJ1-1; the D is unclear. The CDR3 spans 12 residues. CDR1 MNHEY and CDR2 SVGAGI come from the germline V gene. Trimming cost V 5 bases and J 6 bases, with 10 bases left between them. This CDR3 is CASSPWEPEAFF. In DNA, the CDR3 is TGTGCCAGCAGTCCCTGGGAGCCTGAAGCTTTCTTT.

The chain combines TRBV6-4 with TRBJ2-4; possible D gene TRBD2, 5 bases. The CDR3 consists of 14 residues. From germline, CDR1 is MRHNA and CDR2 SNTAGT. Trimming cost V 9 bases and J 0 bases, with 12 bases left between them. The CDR3 spells CASGRALAKNIQYF. The CDR3 nucleotides are TGTGCCAGTGGGAGAGCACTAGCCAAAAACATTCAGTACTTC.

This clone occurred a few times. The rearrangement links TRBV25-1 to TRBJ2-7; 9 positions match TRBD2. The CDR3 consists of 12 residues. From germline, CDR1 is MGHDK and CDR2 SYGVNS. Trimming cost V 6 bases and J 6 bases; bases outside gene matches: 3. The CDR3 loop is CASRGLAREQYF. CDR3 in DNA: TGTGCCAGCAGAGGACTAGCGCGCGAGCAGTACTTC.